Here is one TCR beta chain with its context. This entry belongs to a study of technical replicates of blood from a handful of donors. The germline V gene encodes CDR1 MNHNY and CDR2 SVGAGI (reference sequence). This CDR3 has 16 amino acids. V trimming: 7 bases; J trimming: 3 bases; junction bases outside the gene matches: 15. Libraries were prepared by immunoSEQ multiplex PCR; TCRdb keeps only in-frame clonotypes and omits some of them. The repertoire has about 88,000 clones, around 94% of them found once; the top ten carry about 0.23%. The chain combines TRBV6-6 with TRBJ2-7; TRBD2 matches 7 bases. The sample comprised T cells isolated from PBMCs. The origin of this receptor is a human donor in good health. The CDR3 loop reads CASTTREGRARYEQYF. The CDR3 DNA is TGTGCCAGCACCACAAGGGAGGGCAGGGCCCGCTACGAGCAGTACTTC.